The rows below give T cell receptor beta chains drawn from one sample of a study of blood T cell repertoires in COVID-19. Some clones are missing from TCRdb's copy, which holds only in-frame ones; the method was immunoSEQ multiplex PCR. The sample lists approximately 290,000 clones, approximately 90% occurring once. Material for sequencing was peripheral blood. The receptor source for this set is a woman aged 55 to 70 with acute or convalescent COVID-19. Each CDR3 is given with its conserved first and last residue. D genes are given only for firm matches. Some rows mark clone size as missing; the rest say once, few, many or name a class of expanded clone.

clone size: NA; V gene: TRBV2; CDR3 length: 13; J gene: TRBJ2-5; D gene: NA; CDR3 DNA: TGTGCCAGCAGTTTTCGGGGAGGAGAGACCCAGTACTTC; CDR3 protein: CASSFRGGETQYF
clone size: NA; V gene: TRBV6-5; CDR3 length: 14; J gene: TRBJ1-4; D gene: NA; CDR3 DNA: TGTGCCAGCAGTTACGCTCCCGACATGGAAAAACTGTTTTTT; CDR3 protein: CASSYAPDMEKLFF
clone size: once; V gene: TRBV6-2/TRBV6-3; CDR3 length: 16; J gene: TRBJ2-4; D gene: NA; CDR3 DNA: TGTGCCAGCAGTTACGCGCTTACAGGGAGGGCAAACATTCAGTACTTC; CDR3 protein: CASSYALTGRANIQYF
clone size: NA; V gene: TRBV28; CDR3 length: 19; J gene: TRBJ1-5; D gene: NA; CDR3 DNA: TGTGCCAGCAGTTTATGGGGGGGGTTAGGTACGACGGGCAATCAGCCCCAGCATTTT; CDR3 protein: CASSLWGGLGTTGNQPQHF
clone size: NA; V gene: TRBV7-2; CDR3 length: 16; J gene: TRBJ2-1; D gene: NA; CDR3 DNA: TGTGCCAGCAGCGTAGATCCGGGACAACCGTACAATGAGCAGTTCTTC; CDR3 protein: CASSVDPGQPYNEQFF
clone size: NA; V gene: TRBV3-1/TRBV3-2; CDR3 length: 15; J gene: TRBJ2-3; D gene: TRBD2; CDR3 DNA: TGTGCCAGCAGCCCCGGACTAGCGGGAGCAGATACGCAGTATTTT; CDR3 protein: CASSPGLAGADTQYF
clone size: NA; V gene: TRBV2; CDR3 length: 11; J gene: TRBJ2-1; D gene: NA; CDR3 DNA: TGTGCCAGCACCATTGACAATGAGCAGTTCTTC; CDR3 protein: CASTIDNEQFF
clone size: NA; V gene: TRBV6-6; CDR3 length: 15; J gene: TRBJ1-5; D gene: NA; CDR3 DNA: TGTGCCAGCAGTTATGAGCAAGGGGGCAATCAGCCCCAGCATTTT; CDR3 protein: CASSYEQGGNQPQHF
clone size: NA; V gene: TRBV19; CDR3 length: 13; J gene: TRBJ2-3; D gene: NA; CDR3 DNA: TGTGCCAGTAGTGCCCATAATGCGGATACGCAGTATTTT; CDR3 protein: CASSAHNADTQYF
clone size: NA; V gene: TRBV9; CDR3 length: 14; J gene: TRBJ2-3; D gene: TRBD1; CDR3 DNA: TGTGCCAGCAGCGCTAGACAGGGCCCAGATACGCAGTATTTT; CDR3 protein: CASSARQGPDTQYF
clone size: few; V gene: TRBV7-6; CDR3 length: 16; J gene: TRBJ2-7; D gene: NA; CDR3 DNA: TGTGCCAGCAGCTTAGCGACGGGACACCCCTCCTACGAGCAGTACTTC; CDR3 protein: CASSLATGHPSYEQYF
clone size: few; V gene: TRBV18; CDR3 length: 17; J gene: TRBJ1-6; D gene: NA; CDR3 DNA: TGTGCCAGCTCAGAACCTCGGCAGGGCTCCTATAATTCACCCCTCCACTTT; CDR3 protein: CASSEPRQGSYNSPLHF
clone size: NA; V gene: TRBV27; CDR3 length: 14; J gene: TRBJ2-3; D gene: NA; CDR3 DNA: TGTGCCAGCAGTTTAAACCCAGGCACAGATACGCAGTATTTT; CDR3 protein: CASSLNPGTDTQYF
clone size: NA; V gene: TRBV28; CDR3 length: 14; J gene: TRBJ2-7; D gene: TRBD1; CDR3 DNA: TGTGCCAGCAGTTTAACCCAGGGGGCAAGAGAGCAGTACTTC; CDR3 protein: CASSLTQGAREQYF
clone size: NA; V gene: TRBV19; CDR3 length: 17; J gene: TRBJ1-5; D gene: TRBD1; CDR3 DNA: TGTGCCAGTAGCCGAGGGAGGGACAGGGGGGGCAATCAGCCCCAGCATTTT; CDR3 protein: CASSRGRDRGGNQPQHF
clone size: once; V gene: TRBV11-2; CDR3 length: 14; J gene: TRBJ1-1; D gene: NA; CDR3 DNA: TGTGCCAGCAGCTTAGTAGGCGGAAACACTGAAGCTTTCTTT; CDR3 protein: CASSLVGGNTEAFF
clone size: NA; V gene: TRBV11-2; CDR3 length: 15; J gene: TRBJ2-5; D gene: NA; CDR3 DNA: TGTGCCAGCACCCCTCAGGTCGCGGGTTTTGAGACCCAGTACTTC; CDR3 protein: CASTPQVAGFETQYF
clone size: NA; V gene: TRBV29-1; CDR3 length: 11; J gene: TRBJ1-2; D gene: TRBD1; CDR3 DNA: TGCAGCGGTACAGGGGGCAACGGCTACACCTTC; CDR3 protein: CSGTGGNGYTF
clone size: NA; V gene: TRBV5-4; CDR3 length: 16; J gene: TRBJ1-3; D gene: NA; CDR3 DNA: TGTGCCAGCAGCTTGGCCCGGGAGGGGGCTGGAAACACCATATATTTT; CDR3 protein: CASSLAREGAGNTIYF
clone size: NA; V gene: TRBV5-1; CDR3 length: 19; J gene: TRBJ2-1; D gene: NA; CDR3 DNA: TGCGCCAGCAGCTTGGAGGACAGTAATCAGGCCTGGCCGCCTAATGAGCAGTTCTTC; CDR3 protein: CASSLEDSNQAWPPNEQFF